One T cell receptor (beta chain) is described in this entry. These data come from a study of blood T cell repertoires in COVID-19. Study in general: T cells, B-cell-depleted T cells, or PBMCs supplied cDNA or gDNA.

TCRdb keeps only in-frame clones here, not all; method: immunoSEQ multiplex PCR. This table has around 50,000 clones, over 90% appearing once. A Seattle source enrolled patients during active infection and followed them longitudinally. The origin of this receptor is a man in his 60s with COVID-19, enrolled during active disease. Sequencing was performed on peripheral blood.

CDR3 DNA sequence: TGTGCCACCAGCAGAGACAGTAGCAATCAGCCCCAGCATTTT. Translation: CATSRDSSNQPQHF. The chain links TRBV15 to TRBJ1-5; D gene unclear. The CDR3 has 14 residues. Germline CDR1 and CDR2: LNHNV and YYDKDF (reference sequence). V was trimmed by 0 bases and J by 0 bases, leaving 3 bases between them.